The rows below give T cell receptor beta chains drawn from one sample of a study of blood T cell repertoires in COVID-19. Sequencing was performed with immunoSEQ multiplex PCR; in TCRdb, only in-frame clones are kept and a portion is missing. The sample includes 300,000 to 450,000 clones, roughly 80% of them seen just once. The sequencing sample was made of peripheral blood. The source of these receptors is a human donor with acute or convalescent COVID-19. The donor label of this sample is uncertain. Each CDR3 is given with its conserved first and last residue. The D gene is left open where the match is weak. Where a row states a size, it is once, few, many or the class of an expanded clone; other rows omit it.

abundance | j_gene | d_gene | v_gene | CDR3nt | CDR3aa
. | TRBJ2-1 | TRBD1 | TRBV2 | TGTGCCAGCAGGGAGGACAGGGGCGCCTACAATGAGCAGTTCTTC | CASREDRGAYNEQFF
few | TRBJ1-2 | . | TRBV28 | TGTGCCAGCAGCCCACAGAGCTACTATGGCTACACCTTC | CASSPQSYYGYTF
. | TRBJ2-3 | . | TRBV2 | TGTGCCAGCAACTCTCAGGGGCGAGATACGCAGTATTTT | CASNSQGRDTQYF
many | TRBJ2-7 | . | TRBV9 | TGTGCCAGCAGCGTTGGGCCGGGACACCACTACGAGCAGTACTTC | CASSVGPGHHYEQYF
. | TRBJ1-6 | TRBD1 | TRBV19 | TGTGCCAGTAGCACGACAGGGGATCTTCGGCTCCTCCACTTT | CASSTTGDLRLLHF
. | TRBJ1-2 | . | TRBV29-1 | TGCAGCGTTCTGGATCCGGACTTGGGCTATGGCTACACCTTC | CSVLDPDLGYGYTF
once | TRBJ2-7 | . | TRBV5-1 | TGCGCCAGCAGTCAAGCCGGGAGTCGGCCCCACGAGCAGTACTTC | CASSQAGSRPHEQYF
. | TRBJ1-4 | TRBD1 | TRBV29-1 | TGCAGCGTTGAAGGGACAGGGCCCGACGAAAAACTGTTTTTT | CSVEGTGPDEKLFF
. | TRBJ2-3 | . | TRBV19 | TGTGCCAGTAGTATAGATAGCACGTATACGCAGTATTTT | CASSIDSTYTQYF
. | TRBJ2-3 | . | TRBV5-1 | TGCGCCAGCAGCTTGGCCCCAGGGTTTCGCGCAGATACGCAGTATTTT | CASSLAPGFRADTQYF
. | TRBJ1-1 | TRBD1 | TRBV6-4 | TGTGCCAGCAGGGGACAGAGCAATAACACTGAAGCTTTCTTT | CASRGQSNNTEAFF
. | TRBJ2-7 | . | TRBV19 | TGTGCCAGTAGTATCCCCTCGGGCGAGCAGTACTTC | CASSIPSGEQYF
. | TRBJ2-3 | . | TRBV12-3/TRBV12-4 | TGTGCCAGCAGTTTGGCCCGCACAGATACGCAGTATTTT | CASSLARTDTQYF
few | TRBJ2-2 | . | TRBV4-2 | TGTGCCAGCAGCCAAGCAGAAACCGGGGAGCTGTTTTTT | CASSQAETGELFF
. | TRBJ2-2 | . | TRBV6-1 | TGTGCCAGCAGTGAAAGAACAGGGAAAGTCTCCGGGGAGCTGTTTTTT | CASSERTGKVSGELFF
. | TRBJ1-3 | . | TRBV30 | TGTGCCTGGTCCAGGTTCTCTGGAAACACCATATATTTT | CAWSRFSGNTIYF
once | TRBJ1-1 | . | TRBV7-6 | TGTGCCAGCAGCCCCCAAGCGTACGAGAACACTGAAGCTTTCTTT | CASSPQAYENTEAFF
. | TRBJ2-7 | . | TRBV29-1 | TGCAGCCCCGGATCTGACAGACGCTTC | CSPGSDRRF
. | TRBJ1-1 | TRBD1 | TRBV5-6 | TGTGCCAGCAGCTTGGAGGGGACAGGGAACACTGAAGCTTTCTTT | CASSLEGTGNTEAFF
. | TRBJ2-7 | . | TRBV13 | TGTGCCAGCAGCCCAGACAGGTACGAGCAGTACTTC | CASSPDRYEQYF
few | TRBJ1-2 | . | TRBV28 | TGTGCCAGCAGTCCAAACAGGTTCCTCTTTGGCTACACCTTC | CASSPNRFLFGYTF
. | TRBJ1-5 | TRBD1 | TRBV5-1 | TGCGCCAGCAGCTTCGGGACAGGGGAAGTCCCCCAGCATTTT | CASSFGTGEVPQHF
. | TRBJ1-3 | TRBD1 | TRBV6-8 | TGTGCCAGCAGTTCGGACAGGGCGGCTGGAAACACCATATATTTT | CASSSDRAAGNTIYF
. | TRBJ1-2 | . | TRBV3-1/TRBV3-2 | TGTGCCAGCAGCCCGGGGGGGCGCCCGACCTTC | CASSPGGRPTF
. | TRBJ1-1 | . | TRBV29-1 | TGCAGCGTGCACAGGGCTTGGGGGTTGAACACTGAAGCTTTCTTT | CSVHRAWGLNTEAFF
. | TRBJ2-1 | . | TRBV5-8 | TGTGCCAGCAGCCCCACGAGAAGCTCCTACAATGAGCAGTTCTTC | CASSPTRSSYNEQFF
. | TRBJ1-4 | . | TRBV13 | TGTGCCAGCAGCTCCTTAATTACTCGTGAAAAACTGTTTTTT | CASSSLITREKLFF
. | TRBJ1-4 | . | TRBV5-1 | TGCGCCAGCAGCTTACAGGGAAAACCGGCTAATGAAAAACTGTTTTTT | CASSLQGKPANEKLFF
. | TRBJ2-5 | TRBD2 | TRBV18 | TGTGCCAGCTCACCACTACTAGCGGGAGGGACAGAGACCCAGTACTTC | CASSPLLAGGTETQYF
. | TRBJ2-3 | . | TRBV19 | TGTGCCAGTAGTATCGGGCAGGGCGATACGCAGTATTTT | CASSIGQGDTQYF
once | TRBJ2-2 | . | TRBV11-3 | TGTGCCAGCAGCTTAGGAGGCACCGGGGAGCTGTTTTTT | CASSLGGTGELFF
. | TRBJ2-1 | . | TRBV5-1 | TGCGCCAGCAGCTTGTTTCCCGACGGGAGCTCCTACAATGAGCAGTTCTTC | CASSLFPDGSSYNEQFF
once | TRBJ2-1 | . | TRBV1 | TGCACCAGCAGCCCCCCCCGGCGGCGGGGGACCTACAATGAGCAGTTCTTC | CTSSPPRRRGTYNEQFF
. | TRBJ2-3 | . | TRBV5-1 | TGCGCCAGCAGCTTGGTGGCAGGGGCAGGAGATACGCAGTATTTT | CASSLVAGAGDTQYF
. | TRBJ1-4 | TRBD1 | TRBV5-6 | TGTGCCAGCAGCTTGGTAGGACAGGGGGCCCGTAATGAAAAACTGTTTTTT | CASSLVGQGARNEKLFF
. | TRBJ1-5 | . | TRBV6-5 | TGTGCCAGCAGAACGACAAGGAATGGCAATCAGCCCCAGCATTTT | CASRTTRNGNQPQHF
. | TRBJ1-1 | . | TRBV11-2 | TGTGCCAGCAGCTCCTATCTCAAGACTGGGAACACTGAAGCTTTCTTT | CASSSYLKTGNTEAFF